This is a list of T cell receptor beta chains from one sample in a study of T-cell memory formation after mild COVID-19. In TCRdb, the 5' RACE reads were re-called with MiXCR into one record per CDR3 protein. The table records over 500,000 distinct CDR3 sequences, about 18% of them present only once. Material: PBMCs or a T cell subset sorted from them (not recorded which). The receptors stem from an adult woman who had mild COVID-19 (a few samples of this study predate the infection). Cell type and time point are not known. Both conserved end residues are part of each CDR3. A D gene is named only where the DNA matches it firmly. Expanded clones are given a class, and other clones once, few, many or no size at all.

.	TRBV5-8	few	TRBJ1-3	TGTGCCAGCAGCTTGGAGCGCTTCTCTGGAAACACCATATATTTT	CASSLERFSGNTIYF
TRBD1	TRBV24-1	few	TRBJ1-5	TGTGCCACCAGTGACGGGACAGCCAATCAGCCCCAGCATTTT	CATSDGTANQPQHF
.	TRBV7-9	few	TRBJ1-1	TGTGCCAGCAGCGCCGGGGCAGGAGGAAACACTGAAGCTTTCTTT	CASSAGAGGNTEAFF
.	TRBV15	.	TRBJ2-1	TGTGCCACCAACAGACGGTTGAGCTCCTACAATGAGCAGTTCTTC	CATNRRLSSYNEQFF
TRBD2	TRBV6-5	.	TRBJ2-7	TGTGCCAGCAGTTACGCTAGCGGATTCTACGAGCAGTACTTC	CASSYASGFYEQYF
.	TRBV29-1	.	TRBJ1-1	TGCAGCGTTGTAGGGACGGGAGAACACATGAGGACTGAAGCTTTCTTT	CSVVGTGEHMRTEAFF
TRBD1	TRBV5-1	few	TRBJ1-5	TGCGCCAGCAGCTTGGGAACAGGGGGCAGAGGTCAGCCCCAGCATTTT	CASSLGTGGRGQPQHF
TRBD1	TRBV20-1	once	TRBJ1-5	TGCAGTGCTTGCCGGGACAGGGGTTGTCAGCCCCAGCATTTT	CSACRDRGCQPQHF
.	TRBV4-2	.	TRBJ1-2	TGTGCCAGCAGCCAAGATTTGGGACAAAGTTACTATGGCTACACCTTC	CASSQDLGQSYYGYTF
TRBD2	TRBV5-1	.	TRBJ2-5	TGCGCCAGCAGCTTGGGGGGACTAGCACAAGAGACCCAGTACTTC	CASSLGGLAQETQYF
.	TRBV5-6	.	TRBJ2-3	TGTGCCAGCAGCTTGAGGGCCCTCAGCACAGATACGCAGTATTTT	CASSLRALSTDTQYF
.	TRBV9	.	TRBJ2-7	TGTGCCAGCACCGCCGGGGACCCTGCCGACGAGCAGTACTTC	CASTAGDPADEQYF
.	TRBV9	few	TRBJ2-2	TGTGCCAGCAGCGTAGTTAGATCCGGGGAGCTGTTTTTT	CASSVVRSGELFF
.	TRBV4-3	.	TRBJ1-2	TGCGCCAGCAGCCAAGACCTACAGGGTCACTATGGCTACACCTTC	CASSQDLQGHYGYTF
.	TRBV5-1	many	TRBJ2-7	TGCGCCAGCAGCTTGGAAAGCGGCTACGAGCAGTACTTC	CASSLESGYEQYF
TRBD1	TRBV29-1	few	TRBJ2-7	TGCAGCGTTGGACAGGGACGGTACGAGCAGTACTTC	CSVGQGRYEQYF